Listed here are 17 T cell receptor beta chains from one sample, sequenced in a study of regulatory T cells in long-lasting Graves disease. Indicated time point: newly diagnosed GD, antithyroid drugs for less than 3 months. PBMC RNA was the source of the TCR library. Building of the TCR beta libraries involved iRepertoire HTBI primers and Arm-PCR of CDR3 regions. TCRdb reanalysed the multiplex PCR reads using MiXCR and keeps one entry per CDR3 protein. This sample carries about 420,000 distinct CDR3 sequences, about a sixth of them seen once, and the ten largest clones take 20% to 25%. The sample also formed part of further work on T cells in Graves' hyperthyroidism and ophthalmopathy.

The sequences come from peripheral blood mononuclear cells (PBMCs), collected at new diagnosis, from a patient treated with antithyroid drugs. The receptors derive from a woman younger than 30 with Graves disease.

This clonotype appeared a few times. V and J are TRBV4-1 and TRBJ2-1; 10 bases are shared with TRBD1. Trimming at V came to 1 base and at J to 6 bases, leaving 3 bases not matched to a gene. CDR1 is MGHRA, CDR2 YSYEKL, per germline. CDR3 length: 15 residues. This CDR3 is CASSQGGQGTNEQFF. CDR3 nucleotides: TGCGCCAGCAGCCAAGGGGGACAGGGGACCAATGAGCAGTTCTTC.

This clonotype came up many times. The chain has TRBV2 and TRBJ1-4; perhaps TRBD1 as D (5 bases). The germline V gene has CDR1 SNHLY and CDR2 FYNNEI. With 7 bases removed from V and 8 bases from J, the gap between germline ends came to 17 bases. The CDR3 length is 14 residues. The CDR3 DNA follows: TGTGCCAGCAATCCTGAGGGGTATGGGGAAAAACTGTTTTTT. As protein: CASNPEGYGEKLFF.

This rearrangement joins TRBV7-2 to TRBJ2-7; weak D call: TRBD1 (6 bases). Deletions cut 4 bases from V and 0 bases from J, with 16 bases between. Germline lookup yields CDR1 SGHTA and CDR2 FQGNSA. This CDR3 spans 16 amino acids. The CDR3 DNA sequence: TGTGCCAGCAGCTCCAACAGACAGGCCCTCTCCTACGAGCAGTACTTC. It translates to CASSSNRQALSYEQYF.

The V and J genes are TRBV6-2 or TRBV6-3 and TRBJ2-2; 10 nucleotides agree with TRBD2. V lost 4 bases, J lost 5 bases, and 10 bases stayed unmatched. This CDR3 comprises 17 residues. Germline loops: CDR1 MNHEY, CDR2 SVGEGT. The CDR3 sequence is CASSSSGSLWGTGELFF. CDR3 DNA: TGTGCCAGCAGTTCTAGCGGGAGTCTTTGGGGAACCGGGGAGCTGTTTTTT.

The V gene is TRBV20-1, the J gene TRBJ2-3, with TRBD2 matching 9 bases. This CDR3 has 17 amino acids. Germline V lookup: CDR1 DFQATT, CDR2 SNEGSKA (reference sequence). V dropped 5 bases and J dropped 1; count of bases not matched to a gene: 13. CDR3 in DNA: TGCAGTGCTCGCGGGGCTAGCGGGATTAGTGGCACAGATACGCAGTATTTT. Its translation is CSARGASGISGTDTQYF.

The chain joins TRBV4-2 to TRBJ2-3; the D call may be TRBD1 or TRBD2 (5 bases each). The CDR3 totals 17 residues. Trimming took 0 bases from V and 1 from J, leaving 14 bases between them. Germline loops: CDR1 LGHNA, CDR2 YNFKEQ. DNA of the CDR3: TGTGCCAGCAGCCAAGATACGGGACGACTCGGCACAGATACGCAGTATTTT. This sequence encodes CASSQDTGRLGTDTQYF.

This clonotype came up many times. The rearrangement joins TRBV11-3 to TRBJ2-1; 9 positions match TRBD2. CDR3 length equals 15 residues. In germline, CDR1 is SGHNT, CDR2 YENEEA. The J segment lost 4 bases and the V segment lost 4 bases, leaving 5 bases of the junction unmatched. Here the CDR3 reads CASSSRLAEYNEQFF. The CDR3 DNA follows: TGTGCCAGCAGCTCAAGACTAGCGGAGTACAATGAGCAGTTCTTC.

This clonotype was picked up a small number of times. V is TRBV29-1 and J is TRBJ2-2, with D possibly called TRBD1 or TRBD2 (5 bases each). This CDR3 contains 14 residues. Trimming removed 6 bases at V and 3 bases at J, with 14 bases between. Germline V gene data show CDR1 as SQVTM and CDR2 as ANQGSEA. CDR3 in amino acids: CSVHPRGDTGELFF. CDR3 nucleotides: TGCAGCGTCCATCCCCGAGGGGACACCGGGGAGCTGTTTTTT.

In its sample, this clonotype was seen many times. This chain connects TRBV6-1 to TRBJ2-3, with 9 bases matching TRBD2. V gave up 7 bases and J gave up 0 bases; unmatched junction bases: 5. CDR1 is MNHNS, CDR2 SASEGT, per germline. The CDR3 covers 15 residues. The CDR3 DNA reads TGTGCCAGCACCCTTAGCGGGGGTAGCACAGATACGCAGTATTTT. It yields the protein CASTLSGGSTDTQYF.

The rearrangement uses TRBV4-3 and TRBJ2-5, with 10 bases lining up with TRBD1. Per germline, CDR1 LGHNA and CDR2 YSLEER. V was clipped by 4 bases and J by 5 bases; unmatched bases: 10. CDR3 length: 16 amino acids. The CDR3 is CASSRSTTGGRETQYF. The CDR3 DNA is TGCGCCAGCAGCCGCTCGACGACAGGGGGCCGTGAGACCCAGTACTTC.

In its sample, this clonotype was seen many times. The chain carries TRBV24-1 and TRBJ2-2, with TRBD2 identical over 10 bases. The junction had 4 bases not matched to a gene; V was cut back by 4 bases and J by 0 bases. This CDR3 is 17 amino acids long. Germline CDR1 reads KGHDR; CDR2 reads SFDVKD. CDR3 region: CATSDPSGRPNTGELFF. As DNA, the CDR3 is TGTGCCACCAGTGACCCTAGCGGGAGACCGAACACCGGGGAGCTGTTTTTT.

This clonotype was detected only a few times. J is TRBJ1-5 and V is TRBV19; D is unclear. Germline values: CDR1 LNHDA, CDR2 SQIVND (reference sequence). The V end lost 5 bases, the J end lost 7 bases, and 18 bases lay between the germline ends. This CDR3 has 15 residues. The CDR3 reads CASSPTHRTGQPQHF. The CDR3 region has the DNA TGTGCCAGTAGTCCAACTCATCGAACCGGGCAGCCCCAGCATTTT. The full variable domain, rest sourced from reference TRBV19 and TRBJ1-5, is DGGITQSPKYLFRKEGQNVTLSCEQNLNHDAMYWYRQDPGQGLRLIYYSQIVNDFQKGDIAEGYSVSREKKESFPLTVTSAQKNPTAFYLCASSPTHRTGQPQHFGDGTRLSIL.

This clonotype came up a few times. V usage is TRBV30 and J usage is TRBJ2-1, with TRBD2 matching 10 bases. The CDR3 runs to 17 residues. With V trimmed by 3 bases and J by 0 bases, 8 bases remained unmatched. Germline V gives CDR1 GTSNPN, CDR2 SVGIG (reference sequence). CDR3 protein: CAWRLAGGTSSYNEQFF. CDR3 nucleotides: TGTGCCTGGAGATTAGCGGGAGGAACGAGCTCCTACAATGAGCAGTTCTTC.

There are many counts of this clonotype. The rearrangement uses TRBV7-9 and TRBJ1-2; D gene uncertain. Germline V gene lookup returns CDR1 SEHNR and CDR2 FQNEAQ (reference sequence). The CDR3 is 14 residues long. V lost 2 bases and J 6 bases, leaving 13 bases between the germline ends. CDR3 region: CASSLIGIGNGYTF. The CDR3 region has the DNA TGTGCCAGCAGCTTAATTGGTATCGGGAATGGCTACACCTTC. Looking up the rest from reference TRBV7-9 and TRBJ1-2 gives the full variable domain: DTGVSQNPRHKITKRGQNVTFRCDPISEHNRLYWYRQTLGQGPEFLTYFQNEAQLEKSRLLSDRFSAERPKGSFSTLEIQRTEQGDSAMYLCASSLIGIGNGYTFGSGTRLTVV.

The rearrangement links TRBV6-1 to TRBJ2-1, with a tentative D call TRBD1 (6 bases). V shed 5 bases and J shed 4 bases, with 12 bases lying between them. The CDR3 totals 14 residues. Germline V gives CDR1 MNHNS, CDR2 SASEGT. The CDR3 loop reads CASSRNREYNEQFF. The CDR3 nucleotides read TGTGCCAGCAGTAGGAACAGGGAGTACAATGAGCAGTTCTTC.

This clonotype showed up many times. The junction shows a germline mismatch at one end, possibly a read error. The V call is TRBV11-2, the J call TRBJ2-3; TRBD1 or TRBD2 may be the D gene (5 bases each). This CDR3 has 14 amino acids. Germline CDR1 and CDR2: SGHAT and FQNNGV. The CDR3: CASSWDQGTDTQYF. Written as DNA, the CDR3 is TGCGCCAGCAGCTGGGACCAGGGCACAGATACGCAGTATTTT. The variable domain in full, with the rest retrieved from reference TRBV11-2 and TRBJ2-3, is EAGVAQSPRYKIIEKRQSVAFWCNPISGHATLYWYQQILGQGPKLLIQFQNNGVVDDSQLPKDRFSAERLKGVDSTLKIQPAKLEDSAVYLCASSWDQGTDTQYFGPGTRLTVL.

On this clonotype: With a far larger clone one base away, a read error is the likely cause. The V call is TRBV6-5, the J call TRBJ1-2; D remains unclear. With 4 bases removed from V and 3 bases from J, the gap between germline ends came to 18 bases. From germline, CDR1 is MNHEY and CDR2 SVGAGI. CDR3 length: 16 residues. Here the CDR3 reads CASSWIKTGRDYGYTF. DNA for the CDR3: TGTGCCAGCAGTTGGATTAAAACCGGGAGAGACTATGGCTACACCTTC.